These 25 T cell receptor beta chains were sequenced from one sample in a study of blood T cell repertoires in COVID-19. Measured with immunoSEQ multiplex PCR; TCRdb has only the in-frame clones, and not every one. The sample lists some 370,000 clones; over 75% were seen once. Sequencing was done on a sample of peripheral blood. Source of these receptors: a woman aged 25 to 39 with COVID-19, enrolled during active disease.

This rearrangement joins TRBV14 to TRBJ2-3, with D possibly TRBD1 on 6 matching bases. Germline CDR1 and CDR2: SGHDN and FVKESK. CDR3 length equals 14 residues. V was cut by 7 bases and J by 2 bases, with 13 bases left in between. The CDR3 region has the DNA TGTGCCAGCAACCCTAGGGGGATCACAGATACGCAGTATTTT. Its translation: CASNPRGITDTQYF.

The V and J genes are TRBV9 and TRBJ1-6; 7 bases are shared with TRBD1. The CDR3 is 17 amino acids. V lost 1 base and J lost 3; bases outside the gene matches: 7. Germline CDR1 is SGDLS and CDR2 is YYNGEE. CDR3: CASSVTGVPSYNSPLHF. CDR3 in DNA: TGTGCCAGCAGCGTAACAGGGGTTCCGAGCTATAATTCACCCCTCCACTTT.

The chain is built from TRBV12-3 or TRBV12-4 and TRBJ2-1; 10 bases line up with TRBD2. After removal of 7 bases from V and 4 bases from J, the junction contained 1 base not matched to a gene. The CDR3 is made up of 13 amino acids. This chain's CDR3 is CASKTSGYNEQFF. Here the CDR3 DNA reads TGTGCCAGCAAGACTAGCGGGTACAATGAGCAGTTCTTC.

This chain joins TRBV9 and TRBJ2-7, with TRBD1 identical over 8 bases. Trimming took 0 bases from V and 6 from J; bases not matched to a gene: 8. This CDR3 spans 15 amino acids. The V gene's germline CDR1 is SGDLS and CDR2 YYNGEE. The DNA of the CDR3 is TGTGCCAGCAGCGTAGGTACAGGGGGGTTCGGCGAGCAGTACTTC. Translating it yields CASSVGTGGFGEQYF.

Worth noting for this clone: One junction end does not reproduce the germline sequence, and a read error may be involved. V usage is TRBV7-7 and J usage is TRBJ2-3; TRBD2 agrees at 12 bases. Germline CDR1 and CDR2: SSHAT and FNYEAQ (reference sequence). This CDR3 is 15 amino acids long. CDR3 sequence (DNA): TGTGCTAGCAGCGGTGGACTAGCGGGAAGTGATACGCAGTATTTT. It codes for CASSGGLAGSDTQYF.

The genes are TRBV12-5 and TRBJ2-1; 9 bases are a match to TRBD2. With V trimmed by 0 bases and J by 3 bases, 12 bases remained unmatched. CDR3 length: 19 amino acids. Germline values: CDR1 LGHNT, CDR2 FRNRAP. CDR3 loop: CASGLVTGLASGIYNEQFF. The CDR3 DNA follows: TGTGCTAGTGGTTTGGTAACCGGGTTGGCTAGCGGGATCTACAATGAGCAGTTCTTC. Full variable domain (outside the CDR3, taken from reference TRBV12-5 and TRBJ2-1): DARVTQTPRHKVTEMGQEVTMRCQPILGHNTVFWYRQTMMQGLELLAYFRNRAPLDDSGMPKDRFSAEMPDATLATLKIQPSEPRDSAVYFCASGLVTGLASGIYNEQFFGPGTRLTVL.

V usage is TRBV30 and J usage is TRBJ1-4, with 7 positions matching TRBD1. With V trimmed by 4 bases and J by 0 bases, 8 bases remained unmatched. Per the germline V gene, CDR1 is GTSNPN and CDR2 is SVGIG (reference sequence). The length of the CDR3 is 16 residues. The CDR3 loop reads CAWNKAGGTTNEKLFF. The CDR3 region has the DNA TGTGCCTGGAATAAGGCAGGGGGGACAACTAATGAAAAACTGTTTTTT.

This clone was observed a handful of times. This sequence joins TRBV6-6 and TRBJ1-5; 10 bases line up with TRBD1. J lost 6 bases, V lost 5 bases, and 7 bases had no gene match. The CDR3 covers 15 residues. CDR1 and CDR2 (germline): MNHNY, SVGAGI (reference sequence). The chain's CDR3 is CASSALTGGSQPQHF. For the CDR3, the DNA is TGTGCCAGCAGTGCCCTGACAGGGGGCTCTCAGCCCCAGCATTTT.

This clone was detected only a few times. This rearrangement joins TRBV6-5 to TRBJ1-2, with TRBD1 matching over 8 bases. The CDR3 consists of 13 residues. CDR1 MNHEY and CDR2 SVGAGI come from the germline V gene. With 6 bases clipped from V and 8 bases from J, the junction kept 8 bases outside the gene matches. The CDR3 DNA reads as TGTGCCAGCAGGTCGGACAGGGCCCGCGGCTACACCTTC. It is translated as CASRSDRARGYTF.

This chain uses TRBV4-1 with TRBJ2-7; tentatively, D is TRBD2 (6 bases). This CDR3 is built from 13 residues. Germline CDR1 MGHRA, CDR2 YSYEKL. The germline V and J ends were trimmed by 0 bases and 5 bases, with 8 bases remaining between them. CDR3 in amino acids: CASSQEGGDEQYF. The CDR3 DNA is TGCGCCAGCAGCCAAGAAGGAGGGGACGAGCAGTACTTC.

This sequence joins TRBV6-5 and TRBJ1-2, with TRBD1 matching 10 bases. There are 14 residues in the CDR3. With 5 bases clipped from V and 8 bases from J, the junction kept 8 bases outside the gene matches. Per the germline V gene, CDR1 is MNHEY and CDR2 is SVGAGI. In DNA form, the CDR3 reads TGTGCCAGCAGTCTCGACGGGACAGGGGTCGGCTACACCTTC. Translating gives CASSLDGTGVGYTF.

CDR3 in amino acids: CATSDLRTAQETQYF. The CDR3, as DNA: TGTGCCACCAGTGATTTGCGGACAGCTCAAGAGACCCAGTACTTC. The chain joins TRBV24-1 to TRBJ2-5; TRBD1 is a possible D gene (6 bases). V dropped 0 bases and J dropped 2 bases, with 9 bases sitting between them. The CDR3 has 15 amino acids. Germline V gene sequence: CDR1 KGHDR, CDR2 SFDVKD.

The rearrangement joins TRBV25-1 to TRBJ2-3; 8 nucleotides agree with TRBD1. CDR1 is MGHDK, CDR2 SYGVNS, per germline. The CDR3 has 15 amino acids. The V segment lost 3 bases and the J segment 4 bases; nucleotides outside the gene matches: 6. The CDR3 loop reads CASSDTTGAADTQYF. Written as DNA, the CDR3 is TGTGCCAGCAGTGATACGACAGGGGCGGCAGATACGCAGTATTTT. Drawing the rest from reference TRBV25-1 and TRBJ2-3, the complete variable domain is EADIYQTPRYLVIGTGKKITLECSQTMGHDKMYWYQQDPGMELHLIHYSYGVNSTEKGDLSSESTVSRIRTEHFPLTLESARPSHTSQYLCASSDTTGAADTQYFGPGTRLTVL.

This chain connects TRBV30 to TRBJ2-2; TRBD1 agrees at 7 bases. This CDR3 is built from 15 residues. With V trimmed by 3 bases and J by 7 bases, 11 bases remained unmatched. Germline loops: CDR1 GTSNPN, CDR2 SVGIG (reference sequence). Here the CDR3 DNA reads TGTGCCTGGAGCACCTCGACAGGGTACGGCGGGGAGCTGTTTTTT. Residues: CAWSTSTGYGGELFF.

The genes are TRBV5-6 and TRBJ1-2; perhaps TRBD1 as D (6 bases). V lost 4 bases and J 5 bases, leaving 12 bases between the germline ends. The V gene's germline CDR1 is SGHDT and CDR2 YYEEEE. CDR3 size: 13 residues. The CDR3 region has the DNA TGTGCCAGCAGCCCCACAGGGATTTATGGCTACACCTTC. Its protein product is CASSPTGIYGYTF.

This clone was observed once. V is TRBV2 and J is TRBJ2-5; D is undetermined. Germline CDR1 reads SNHLY; CDR2 reads FYNNEI. The V gene lost 3 bases and the J gene lost 7 bases, with 3 bases spanning the gap. The CDR3 sequence is 10 residues long. The CDR3 coding sequence is TGTGCCAGCAGTGACGTGACCCAGTACTTC. Its protein product is CASSDVTQYF. The variable domain in full, with the rest retrieved from reference TRBV2 and TRBJ2-5, is EPEVTQTPSHQVTQMGQEVILRCVPISNHLYFYWYRQILGQKVEFLVSFYNNEISEKSEIFDDQFSVERPDGSNFTLKIRSTKLEDSAMYFCASSDVTQYFGPGTRLLVL.

This rearrangement joins TRBV10-3 to TRBJ2-1; the match to TRBD2 covers 7 bases. The CDR3 sequence is 19 residues long. J lost 3 bases, V lost 6 bases, and 20 bases had no gene match. Germline V CDR1 and CDR2: ENHRY, SYGVKD. This CDR3 reads CAISLHTPGGLADYNEQFF. The CDR3 coding sequence is TGTGCCATCAGCCTACATACGCCGGGAGGTCTAGCGGACTACAATGAGCAGTTCTTC.

The genes are TRBV20-1 and TRBJ2-7; D remains ambiguous. Germline V lookup: CDR1 DFQATT, CDR2 SNEGSKA (reference sequence). This CDR3 is 11 amino acids long. With 7 bases removed from V and 2 bases from J, the gap between germline ends came to 9 bases. CDR3 sequence: CSVQVPYEQYF. The CDR3 DNA reads TGCAGTGTTCAGGTTCCCTACGAGCAGTACTTC.

This chain joins TRBV27 and TRBJ2-7; D is unclear. V dropped 5 bases and J dropped 4 bases, with 15 bases sitting between them. The CDR3 is made up of 14 amino acids. Germline V gives CDR1 MNHEY, CDR2 SMNVEV (reference sequence). CDR3 nucleotide sequence: TGTGCCAGCAGTCCTATTTCACCCCCGTACGAGCAGTACTTC. Its protein product is CASSPISPPYEQYF.

The chain employs TRBV10-3 and TRBJ1-1; TRBD1 is a possible D gene (5 bases). Germline V lookup: CDR1 ENHRY, CDR2 SYGVKD. There are 13 residues in the CDR3. Trimming left V 2 bases short and J 3 bases short, with 7 bases between. CDR3 protein: CAISEDSYTEAFF. DNA of the CDR3: TGTGCCATCAGTGAGGACAGTTACACTGAAGCTTTCTTT.

This clone appeared once. CDR3 residues: CASSSPRGGRAGEQYF. The CDR3 DNA reads as TGTGCCAGCAGTTCCCCCAGGGGCGGGAGGGCCGGTGAGCAGTACTTC. The J gene is TRBJ2-7, the V gene TRBV28; 9 bases are a match to TRBD2. CDR1 MDHEN and CDR2 SYDVKM come from the germline V gene. The ends lost 4 bases at V and 7 bases at J; junction bases unmatched: 14. This CDR3 is 16 amino acids long.

Only one count was recorded for this clone. The chain combines TRBV28 with TRBJ2-3; D gene uncertain. CDR3 length equals 12 residues. Germline V CDR1 and CDR2: MDHEN, SYDVKM. V was shortened by 7 bases and J by 5 bases, with 10 bases between the two germline ends. This CDR3 reads CASTLNGDTQYF. DNA of the CDR3: TGTGCCAGCACCCTAAATGGAGATACGCAGTATTTT.

The V and J genes are TRBV28 and TRBJ2-3; possible D gene TRBD2, 6 bases. This CDR3 region has 14 residues. V shed 5 bases and J shed 3 bases, with 12 bases lying between them. Germline-derived CDR1 and CDR2 are MDHEN and SYDVKM. The CDR3 DNA is TGTGCCAGCAGTCCAACCGGGACTACAGATACGCAGTATTTT. Its translation: CASSPTGTTDTQYF.

The chain carries TRBV20-1 and TRBJ2-7; 7 bases are a match to TRBD1. From germline, CDR1 is DFQATT and CDR2 SNEGSKA (reference sequence). J lost 7 bases, V lost 3 bases, and 6 bases had no gene match. This CDR3 has 12 residues. As DNA, the CDR3 is TGCAGTGCTAGTTTACAGGGGATAGAGCAGTACTTC. As protein: CSASLQGIEQYF.

The chain uses TRBV19 and TRBJ2-7; TRBD1 matches at 11 bases. This CDR3 is 19 amino acids long. Germline V gene data show CDR1 as LNHDA and CDR2 as SQIVND (reference sequence). J was trimmed by 4 bases and V by 5 bases; bases with no gene match: 19. This chain's CDR3 is CASSLTPGQPGQGVYEQYF. CDR3 sequence (DNA): TGTGCCAGTAGTCTCACACCCGGGCAACCGGGACAGGGGGTATACGAGCAGTACTTC. The whole variable domain, filled in from reference TRBV19 and TRBJ2-7, reads DGGITQSPKYLFRKEGQNVTLSCEQNLNHDAMYWYRQDPGQGLRLIYYSQIVNDFQKGDIAEGYSVSREKKESFPLTVTSAQKNPTAFYLCASSLTPGQPGQGVYEQYFGPGTRLTVT.